This T cell receptor beta chain comes out of a study of blood T cell repertoires in COVID-19 (dated by TCRdb to the early 2020s). Concerning the study at large: The collaborator samples originated in the United States, Italy and Spain and spanned the acute and convalescent phases of COVID-19. The prospective study material was composed of cDNA or gDNA derived from T cells, B-cell-depleted T cells, or PBMCs. Subjects who had been exposed to COVID-19, were actively infected with it, or had recovered from it provided the deeply sampled blood TCRbeta repertoires that made up the dataset. A freely available public database, intended as a resource for researchers studying the immune response to SARS-CoV-2, is where the repertoires were released. Samples were obtained from the ongoing ImmuneRACE study (first 160 participants) and from about 1,300 subjects provided by 6 global collaborators. Nearly every sample came with metadata listing a de-identified subject ID, COVID-19 status, age in years and sex. Where available, HLA class I and class II types were obtained from metadata supplied by the sample provider rather than from assay-based typing. Study-level results and caveats: The amount of clinical and demographic metadata varied by source and participant and was provided uncurated.

Note on this clone: The antigen it binds to is not known. There are no base qualities to consult, and no much larger clone falls within one base.

Participants in the prospective study were enrolled through a virtual design, were aged roughly 18 to 100 years, and lived in roughly 26 United States geographic areas. Cohort assignment in the prospective study relied on participant-reported clinical history from a screening survey and a study questionnaire. ImmuneRACE Cohort 3 recovered participants were defined by two consecutive negative NP/OP PCR tests, healthcare professional clearance, or symptom resolution. In the prospective study, whole blood, serum and a nasopharyngeal or oropharyngeal swab were collected from each participant by mobile phlebotomists. Prospective study participants could optionally give additional blood draws and questionnaires over an approximately two-month period. Prospective study blood samples were shipped either frozen or at room temperature before DNA extraction. TCRbeta CDR3 regions were amplified from genomic DNA by means of the immunoSEQ Assay, a bias-controlled multiplex PCR. The study's processing was this. The number of nucleated cells in each sample was estimated by amplification of reference gene primers within the assay. To quantify the absolute abundance of each unique TCRbeta CDR3 rearrangement, sequence reads were collapsed and filtered. For each sample, productive Simpson clonality was calculated as the square root of Simpson's diversity index across productive rearrangements. This is the immuneACCESS table as TCRdb keeps it, with only in-frame sequences that have V and J called. A part of the clones is gone; compared with another copy, unresolved V genes explain less than half, and the rest is unexplained. That table supplies the V and J calls and clone size; D and trimming were determined from the DNA. The sample table lists about 160,000 clones, 80% of them with a count of one. The ten largest clones add up to 3% to 4% of the sample.

V gives up 5 bases and J gives up 6 bases, and the segment between their germline ends measures 13 bases. In the germline V gene, CDR1 corresponds to SGHVS and CDR2 to FNYEAQ. The CDR3 runs 13 amino acids, cysteine and phenylalanine included. Only the CDR3 portion is preserved as DNA: 39 bases, with reading frame beginning at the first base. This receptor was taken from a woman aged 60-75 years who had recovered from COVID-19. This sequence uses TRBV7-6 and TRBJ1-1; too little of a D gene remains to name it. Sequencing input: PBMCs or T cells enriched from blood (not recorded which). The nucleotides are TGTGCCAGCAGCACTCCGACGGGGTCTGAAGCTTTCTTT. This encodes CASSTPTGSEAFF.